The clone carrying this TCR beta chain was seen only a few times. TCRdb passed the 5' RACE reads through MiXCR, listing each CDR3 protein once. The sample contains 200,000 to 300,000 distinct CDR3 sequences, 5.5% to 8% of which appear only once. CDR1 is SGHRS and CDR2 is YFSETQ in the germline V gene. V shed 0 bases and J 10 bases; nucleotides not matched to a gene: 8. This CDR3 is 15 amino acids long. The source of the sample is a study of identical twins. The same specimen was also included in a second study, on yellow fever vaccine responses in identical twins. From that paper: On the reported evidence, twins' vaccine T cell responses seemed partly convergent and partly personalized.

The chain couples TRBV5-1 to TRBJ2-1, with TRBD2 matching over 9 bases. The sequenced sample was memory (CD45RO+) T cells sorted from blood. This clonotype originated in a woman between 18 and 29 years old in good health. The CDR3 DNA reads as TGCGCCAGCAGCTTGGCGGCTAGCGGGGCTCGGGAGCAGTTCTTC. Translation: CASSLAASGAREQFF.